The rows below give T cell receptor beta chains drawn from one sample of a study of blood T cell repertoires in COVID-19. Repertoires were generated with immunoSEQ multiplex PCR, while TCRdb's copy carries only in-frame clones and drops some. In the table there are about half a million clones, over 75% of which are singletons. The source material was peripheral blood. Source of these receptors: a human donor in a cohort sampled during active COVID-19. The CDR3 runs from the conserved cysteine through the conserved F or W. The D gene is left open where the match is weak. Not every row has a clone size; where given, it reads once, few, many or a size class.

size,V,J,D,DNA,CDR3
-,TRBV5-3,TRBJ2-7,TRBD2,TGTGCCAGAAGCTTGAATTGTGGGAGGGCTCATTACGAGCAGTACTTC,CARSLNCGRAHYEQYF
-,TRBV7-6,TRBJ1-1,TRBD1,TGTGCCAGCAGCGGGGGGACAGGGGGGAGCACTGAAGCTTTCTTT,CASSGGTGGSTEAFF
-,TRBV3-1/TRBV3-2,TRBJ2-7,-,TGTGCCAGCAGCCAAGCTTCTCTAGGACAGTTCTACGAGCAGTACTTC,CASSQASLGQFYEQYF
-,TRBV28,TRBJ1-5,TRBD1,TGTGCCAGCAGTTTACGGACAGGGGGCGATCAGCCCCAGCATTTT,CASSLRTGGDQPQHF
-,TRBV30,TRBJ2-6,-,TGTGCCTGGGGCGAAGGGGGTAGTGGGGCCAACGTCCTGACTTTC,CAWGEGGSGANVLTF
-,TRBV4-1,TRBJ1-6,TRBD1,TGCGCCAGCAGCCAGGACCCGGGACAGGGGTTTTCACCCCTCCACTTT,CASSQDPGQGFSPLHF
-,TRBV18,TRBJ1-1,-,TGTGCCAGCTCACCACTGGGACTGGGGAACACTGAAGCTTTCTTT,CASSPLGLGNTEAFF
-,TRBV6-1,TRBJ1-1,-,TGTGCCAGCAGTGACCAAGGGGTCACTGAAGCTTTCTTT,CASSDQGVTEAFF
once,TRBV4-3,TRBJ2-2,-,TGCGCCAGCAGCCAAGAGTGGGGAGGAGAGGACGGGGAGCTGTTTTTT,CASSQEWGGEDGELFF
-,TRBV6-5,TRBJ1-1,TRBD1,TGTGCCAGCCTTAAAGGGACAGCTGGAGAAGCTTTCTTT,CASLKGTAGEAFF
-,TRBV30,TRBJ1-5,TRBD1,TGTGCCTGGAGTTCAGGGGGAAATCAGCCCCAGCATTTT,CAWSSGGNQPQHF
-,TRBV19,TRBJ1-6,-,TGTGCCAGTAGTTCCGCGGATAGCTCCTATAATTCACCCCTCCACTTT,CASSSADSSYNSPLHF
-,TRBV7-3,TRBJ1-2,-,TGTGCCAGCAGCTTATCTGGACAGCATAACTATGGCTACACCTTC,CASSLSGQHNYGYTF
-,TRBV7-3,TRBJ2-2,TRBD1,TGTGCCAGCAGCTTATACGGCACAGGGGAGAACACCGGGGAGCTGTTTTTT,CASSLYGTGENTGELFF
-,TRBV29-1,TRBJ2-3,-,TGCAGCGTCGAGAGCGGTACGGAGACAGATACGCAGTATTTT,CSVESGTETDTQYF
-,TRBV5-8,TRBJ1-2,TRBD1,TGTGCCAGCAGCCTGAGACAGGGGGCAGCTAACTATGGCTACACCTTC,CASSLRQGAANYGYTF
-,TRBV7-2,TRBJ1-4,-,TGTGCCAGCAGCCCCCTTGGCAGTACTAATGAAAAACTGTTTTTT,CASSPLGSTNEKLFF
-,TRBV4-2,TRBJ2-5,TRBD2,TGTGCCAGCAGCCAAGGGGGGGTAGCGGGACACCAAGAGACCCAGTACTTC,CASSQGGVAGHQETQYF
-,TRBV19,TRBJ2-5,TRBD2,TGTGCCAGTAGTTCACCGGGACTAGCGGGAGAAGAGACCCAGTACTTC,CASSSPGLAGEETQYF
-,TRBV18,TRBJ1-1,-,TGTGCCAGCTCACGTATGAACACTGAAGCTTTCTTT,CASSRMNTEAFF
-,TRBV30,TRBJ2-3,TRBD2,TGTGCCTGGAGTATAGCGGGATACAGCACAGATACGCAGTATTTT,CAWSIAGYSTDTQYF
-,TRBV19,TRBJ1-1,-,TGTGCCAGTAGTAATTCGAGGGACACTGAAGCTTTCTTT,CASSNSRDTEAFF
-,TRBV30,TRBJ1-2,TRBD1,TGTGCCTGGAACAGGGGGCGAGGGGGCTACACCTTC,CAWNRGRGGYTF
-,TRBV10-1,TRBJ2-1,TRBD2,TGCGCCAGCACTAACTCCGGGACTAGCGAGAGTGAGCAGTTCTTC,CASTNSGTSESEQFF
-,TRBV10-1,TRBJ1-2,-,TGCGCCAGCAGTGAGTCTCCTGGGAGTGGCTACACCTTC,CASSESPGSGYTF
-,TRBV6-5,TRBJ2-7,-,TGTGCCAGCAGTTATTCTTGGACAAGTGCCTACGAGCAGTACTTC,CASSYSWTSAYEQYF
-,TRBV19,TRBJ2-4,TRBD1,TGTGCCAGTAGCCCGGGACAGGGGGGTCATAGCAAAAACATTCAGTACTTC,CASSPGQGGHSKNIQYF
once,TRBV28,TRBJ1-1,-,TGTGCCAGCAGTCTCGGACAGCGAAACACTGAAGCTTTCTTT,CASSLGQRNTEAFF
-,TRBV28,TRBJ1-1,-,TGTGCCAGCACAGGTCGGATGAACACTGAAGCTTTCTTT,CASTGRMNTEAFF
-,TRBV7-9,TRBJ1-1,-,TGTGCCAGCAGCTTAGGCGGAGTACAGAGACTAGAAGCTTTCTTT,CASSLGGVQRLEAFF
-,TRBV7-7,TRBJ1-4,-,TGTGCTAGCAGCTTATCTCAGTCTGAAAAACTGTTTTTT,CASSLSQSEKLFF
-,TRBV9,TRBJ2-6,TRBD2,TGTGCCAGCAGCCCCCCCGGGCGGGGGATCTCTGGGGCCAACGTCCTGACTTTC,CASSPPGRGISGANVLTF
few,TRBV19,TRBJ1-1,-,TGTGCCTCTAAGGAGGGAGGTGGCACTGAAGCTTTCTTT,CASKEGGGTEAFF
-,TRBV29-1,TRBJ2-5,-,TGCAGCTTTGACAGCGGACAAGAGACCCAGTACTTC,CSFDSGQETQYF
-,TRBV11-2,TRBJ1-2,TRBD1,TGTGCCAGTAGGGGGCATGGGCCAAACTATGGCTACACCTTC,CASRGHGPNYGYTF
once,TRBV30,TRBJ1-1,-,TGTGCCTGGAGTGTTAGGGGACTTGAAGCTTTCTTT,CAWSVRGLEAFF
few,TRBV19,TRBJ2-3,TRBD1,TGTGCCAGTAGCCCTCCCAGGACAGGGGCGGCCGATACGCAGTATTTT,CASSPPRTGAADTQYF
-,TRBV2,TRBJ1-2,-,TGTGCCAGCGGGGGGACCTCCTATGGCTACACCTTC,CASGGTSYGYTF
-,TRBV28,TRBJ1-1,-,TGTGCCAGCAGTTTCCTTGCGGGGGGAGCTTTCTTT,CASSFLAGGAFF
-,TRBV5-8,TRBJ1-2,-,TGTGCCAGCAGCTTACGGTCCTTCCGTTATGGCTACACCTTC,CASSLRSFRYGYTF
-,TRBV6-1,TRBJ1-2,-,TGTGCCAGCAGTGAAATCGTCGGGGTATCAACTAACTATGGCTACACCTTC,CASSEIVGVSTNYGYTF
-,TRBV30,TRBJ2-3,TRBD1,TGTGCCCGAAGCATCGGGACAGGGGGCCCAGATACGCAGTATTTT,CARSIGTGGPDTQYF
-,TRBV5-5,TRBJ1-2,TRBD1,TGTGCCAGCACCAAATTAGGGACAGGGGGCGATGGCTACACCTTC,CASTKLGTGGDGYTF
-,TRBV19,TRBJ1-5,-,TGTGCCAGTGACCCGACTTACCGGGGGGATAGCAATCAGCCCCAGCATTTT,CASDPTYRGDSNQPQHF
-,TRBV27,TRBJ2-7,TRBD1,TGTGCCAGCAGAATGACCGTTGACAGGGGCGAGCAGTACTTC,CASRMTVDRGEQYF
-,TRBV7-3,TRBJ2-1,TRBD2,TGTGCCAGCAGCTTAAGCCCGCCTAGCGGGAGGGGGAACAATGAGCAGTTCTTC,CASSLSPPSGRGNNEQFF
-,TRBV29-1,TRBJ2-3,-,TGCAGCGTCGAACCACGGCAGGGGCCGACAGATACGCAGTATTTT,CSVEPRQGPTDTQYF
-,TRBV7-3,TRBJ1-6,-,TGTGCCAGCAGCTTATCCCCAGGGATTTCACCCCTCCACTTT,CASSLSPGISPLHF
-,TRBV19,TRBJ1-2,-,TGTGCCAGTAGTTCAGCCGGGACTAACTATGGCTACACCTTC,CASSSAGTNYGYTF
-,TRBV5-1,TRBJ2-3,TRBD2,TGCGCCAGCAGAACCGGGACTAGCGTCGGTAAAGATACGCAGTATTTT,CASRTGTSVGKDTQYF
-,TRBV7-9,TRBJ2-1,-,TGTGCCAGCAGCCGCCGGGACTCGGGCTACAATGAGCAGTTCTTC,CASSRRDSGYNEQFF
-,TRBV7-2,TRBJ1-2,TRBD1,TGTGCCAGCAGCCCTCCGACAGGGGGCAGGTATGGCTACACCTTC,CASSPPTGGRYGYTF
-,TRBV14,TRBJ2-1,-,TGTGCCAGCAGCCAAGAGGTCAGGGGTAGTGAGCAGTTCTTC,CASSQEVRGSEQFF
-,TRBV5-1,TRBJ1-1,TRBD1,TGCGCCAGCAGCTTACAGGGGGATGAAGCTTTCTTT,CASSLQGDEAFF
-,TRBV2,TRBJ1-4,-,TGTGCCAGCAGTGCTGCACAGGGAGCAACTAATGAAAAACTGTTTTTT,CASSAAQGATNEKLFF